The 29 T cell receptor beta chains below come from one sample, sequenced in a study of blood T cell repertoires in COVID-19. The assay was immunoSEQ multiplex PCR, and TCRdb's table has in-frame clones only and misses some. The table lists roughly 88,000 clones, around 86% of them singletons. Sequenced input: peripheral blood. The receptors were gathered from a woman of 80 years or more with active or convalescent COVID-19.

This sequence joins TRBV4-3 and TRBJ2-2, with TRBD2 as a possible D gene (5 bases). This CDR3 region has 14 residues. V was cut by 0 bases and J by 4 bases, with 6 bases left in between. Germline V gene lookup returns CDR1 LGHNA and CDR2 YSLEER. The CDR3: CASSQDAGTGELFF. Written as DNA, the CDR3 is TGCGCCAGCAGCCAAGATGCGGGCACCGGGGAGCTGTTTTTT.

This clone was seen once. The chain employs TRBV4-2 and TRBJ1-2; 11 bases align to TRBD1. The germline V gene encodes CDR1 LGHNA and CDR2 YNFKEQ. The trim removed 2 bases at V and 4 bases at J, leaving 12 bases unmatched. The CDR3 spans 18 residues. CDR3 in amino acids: CASSQSGTGGKLGYGYTF. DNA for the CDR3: TGTGCCAGCAGCCAATCCGGGACAGGGGGAAAACTCGGCTATGGCTACACCTTC.

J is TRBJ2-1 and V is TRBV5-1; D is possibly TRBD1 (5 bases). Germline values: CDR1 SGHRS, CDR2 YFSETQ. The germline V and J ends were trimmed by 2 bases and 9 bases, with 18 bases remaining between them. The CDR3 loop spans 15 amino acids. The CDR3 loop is CASSLSLTGKSEQFF. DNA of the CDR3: TGCGCCAGCAGCTTAAGCCTCACAGGAAAGAGTGAGCAGTTCTTC.

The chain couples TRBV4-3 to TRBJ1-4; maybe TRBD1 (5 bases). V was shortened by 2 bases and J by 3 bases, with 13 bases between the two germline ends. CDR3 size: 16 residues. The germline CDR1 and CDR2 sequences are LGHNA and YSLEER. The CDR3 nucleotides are TGCGCCAGCAGCCAATTTGCTGGGGCAGCTAATGAAAAACTGTTTTTT. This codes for CASSQFAGAANEKLFF.

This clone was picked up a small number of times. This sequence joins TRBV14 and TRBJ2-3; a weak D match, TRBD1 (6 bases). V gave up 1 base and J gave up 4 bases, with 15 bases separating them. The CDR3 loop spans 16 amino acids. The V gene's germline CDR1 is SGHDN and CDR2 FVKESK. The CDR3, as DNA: TGTGCCAGCAGCCAAGGTCAGGGGCGTTTATCAGATACGCAGTATTTT. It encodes CASSQGQGRLSDTQYF. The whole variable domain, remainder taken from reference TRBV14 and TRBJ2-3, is EAGVTQFPSHSVIEKGQTVTLRCDPISGHDNLYWYRRVMGKEIKFLLHFVKESKQDESGMPNNRFLAERTGGTYSTLKVQPAELEDSGVYFCASSQGQGRLSDTQYFGPGTRLTVL.

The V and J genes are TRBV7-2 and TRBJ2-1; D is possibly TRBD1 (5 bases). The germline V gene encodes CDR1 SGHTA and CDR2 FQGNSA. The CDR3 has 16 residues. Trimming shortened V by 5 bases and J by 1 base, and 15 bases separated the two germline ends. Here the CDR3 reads CASSQGQAGSYNEQFF. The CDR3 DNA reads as TGTGCCAGCAGCCAAGGTCAGGCAGGGTCCTACAATGAGCAGTTCTTC.

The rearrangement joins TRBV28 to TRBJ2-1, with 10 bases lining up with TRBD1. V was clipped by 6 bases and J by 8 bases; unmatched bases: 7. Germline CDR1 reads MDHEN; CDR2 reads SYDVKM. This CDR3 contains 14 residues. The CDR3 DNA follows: TGTGCCAGCAGGACGGGACAGGGGACACATGAGCAGTTCTTC. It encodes CASRTGQGTHEQFF.

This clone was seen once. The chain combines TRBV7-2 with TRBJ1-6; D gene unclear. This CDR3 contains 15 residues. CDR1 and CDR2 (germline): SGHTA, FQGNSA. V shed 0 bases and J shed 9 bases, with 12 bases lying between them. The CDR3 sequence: CASSLADSLVSPLHF. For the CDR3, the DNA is TGTGCCAGCAGCTTAGCAGATAGTCTAGTTTCACCCCTCCACTTT. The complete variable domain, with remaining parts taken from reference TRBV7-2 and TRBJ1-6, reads GAGVSQSPSNKVTEKGKDVELRCDPISGHTALYWYRQSLGQGLEFLIYFQGNSAPDKSGLPSDRFSAERTGGSVSTLTIQRTQQEDSAVYLCASSLADSLVSPLHFGNGTRLTVT.

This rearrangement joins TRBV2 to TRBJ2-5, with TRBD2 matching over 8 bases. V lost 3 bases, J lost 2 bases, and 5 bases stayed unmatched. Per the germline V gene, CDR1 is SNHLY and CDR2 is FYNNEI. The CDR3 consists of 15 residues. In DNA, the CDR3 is TGTGCCAGCAGTGACCCCGGGGGGGTTCAAGAGACCCAGTACTTC. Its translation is CASSDPGGVQETQYF.

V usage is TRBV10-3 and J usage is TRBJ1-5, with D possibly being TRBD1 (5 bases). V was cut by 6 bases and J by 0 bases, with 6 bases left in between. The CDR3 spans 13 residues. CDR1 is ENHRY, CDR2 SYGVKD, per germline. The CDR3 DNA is TGTGCCATCAGAGGGGATAGCAATCAGCCCCAGCATTTT. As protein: CAIRGDSNQPQHF.

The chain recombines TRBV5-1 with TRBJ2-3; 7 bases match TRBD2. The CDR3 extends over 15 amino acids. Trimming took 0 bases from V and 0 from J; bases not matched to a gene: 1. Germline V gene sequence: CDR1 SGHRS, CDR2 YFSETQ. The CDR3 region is CASSLVGGSTDTQYF. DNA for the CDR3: TGCGCCAGCAGCTTGGTCGGGGGGAGCACAGATACGCAGTATTTT.

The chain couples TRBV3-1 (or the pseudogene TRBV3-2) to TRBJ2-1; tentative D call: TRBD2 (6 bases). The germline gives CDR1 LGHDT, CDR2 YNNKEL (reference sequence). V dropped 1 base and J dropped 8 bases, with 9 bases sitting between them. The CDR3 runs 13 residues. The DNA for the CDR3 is TGTGCCAGCAGCCAAGTCTGGGGGGATGAGCAGTTCTTC. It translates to CASSQVWGDEQFF.

This chain's CDR3 is CASMTVTYNEQFF. In DNA, the CDR3 is TGTGCCAGCATGACAGTCACCTACAATGAGCAGTTCTTC. The J gene is TRBJ2-1, the V gene TRBV6-5; TRBD1 is a possible D gene (5 bases). This CDR3 has 13 residues. Deletions cut 7 bases from V and 2 bases from J, with 9 bases between. Germline loops: CDR1 MNHEY, CDR2 SVGAGI.

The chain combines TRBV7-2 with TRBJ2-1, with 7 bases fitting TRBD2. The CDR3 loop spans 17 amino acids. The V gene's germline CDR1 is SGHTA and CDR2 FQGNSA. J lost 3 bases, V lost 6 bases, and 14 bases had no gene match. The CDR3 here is CASSRQAAASGYNEQFF. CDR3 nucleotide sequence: TGTGCCAGCAGTCGCCAAGCCGCGGCTAGCGGCTACAATGAGCAGTTCTTC.

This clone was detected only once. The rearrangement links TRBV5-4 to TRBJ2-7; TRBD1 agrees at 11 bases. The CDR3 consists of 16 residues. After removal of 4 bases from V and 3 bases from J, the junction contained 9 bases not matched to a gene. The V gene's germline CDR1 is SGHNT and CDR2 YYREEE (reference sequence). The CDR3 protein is CASSPPRTGGLYEQYF. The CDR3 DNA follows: TGTGCCAGCAGCCCACCCCGGACAGGGGGCCTCTACGAGCAGTACTTC.

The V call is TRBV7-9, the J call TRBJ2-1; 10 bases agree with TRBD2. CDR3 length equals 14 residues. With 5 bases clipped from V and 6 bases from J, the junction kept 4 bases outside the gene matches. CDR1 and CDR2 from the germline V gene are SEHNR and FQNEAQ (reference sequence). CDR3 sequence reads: CASSASGRVNEQFF. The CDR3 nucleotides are TGTGCCAGCAGCGCTAGCGGGAGAGTCAATGAGCAGTTCTTC.

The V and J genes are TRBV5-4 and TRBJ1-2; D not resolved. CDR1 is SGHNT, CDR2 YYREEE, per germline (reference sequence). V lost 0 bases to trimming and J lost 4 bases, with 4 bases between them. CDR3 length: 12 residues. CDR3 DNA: TGTGCCAGCAGCTTGGATCGCTATGGCTACACCTTC. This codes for CASSLDRYGYTF.

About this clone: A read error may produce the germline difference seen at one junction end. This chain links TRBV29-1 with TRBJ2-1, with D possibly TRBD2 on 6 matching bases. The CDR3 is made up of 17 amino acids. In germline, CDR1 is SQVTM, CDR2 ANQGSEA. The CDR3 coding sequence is TGCAGCGTGGAAGGTACTAGCCCCCGGGGGACCTACAATGAGCAGTTCTTC. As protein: CSVEGTSPRGTYNEQFF.

CDR3 in amino acids: CASRSGGPQLGTQYF. For the CDR3, the DNA is TGTGCCAGCAGGAGTGGGGGCCCGCAACTAGGGACCCAGTACTTC. The chain couples TRBV27 to TRBJ2-5, with D possibly matching TRBD1 (6 bases). Germline CDR1 and CDR2: MNHEY and SMNVEV (reference sequence). Trimming stripped 6 bases from V and 7 bases from J, with 21 bases between. This CDR3 region has 15 residues.

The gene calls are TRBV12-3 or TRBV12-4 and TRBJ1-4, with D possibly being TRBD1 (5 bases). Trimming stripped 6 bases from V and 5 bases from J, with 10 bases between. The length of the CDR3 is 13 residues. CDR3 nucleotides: TGTGCCAGCAGGCTACAGGCAAATGAAAAACTGTTTTTT. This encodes CASRLQANEKLFF.

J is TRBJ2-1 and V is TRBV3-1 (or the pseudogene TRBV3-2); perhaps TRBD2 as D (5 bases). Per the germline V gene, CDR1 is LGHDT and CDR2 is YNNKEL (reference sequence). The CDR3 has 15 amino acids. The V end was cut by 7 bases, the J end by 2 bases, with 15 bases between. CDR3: CASTTNGVAYNEQFF. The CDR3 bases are TGTGCCAGCACCACAAACGGGGTCGCCTACAATGAGCAGTTCTTC.

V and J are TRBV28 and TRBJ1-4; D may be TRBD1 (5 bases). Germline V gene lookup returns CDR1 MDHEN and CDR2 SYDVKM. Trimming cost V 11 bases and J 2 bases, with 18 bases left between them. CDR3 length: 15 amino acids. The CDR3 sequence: CAATGLVMTNEKLFF. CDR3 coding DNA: TGTGCCGCAACAGGCCTGGTAATGACTAATGAAAAACTGTTTTTT.

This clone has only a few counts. The chain's CDR3 is CASSPTGLEYYEQYF. The CDR3 DNA reads as TGTGCCAGCAGTCCCACCGGACTAGAGTACTACGAGCAGTACTTC. The chain combines TRBV28 with TRBJ2-7; TRBD2 aligns across 7 bases. V trimming: 5 bases; J trimming: 3 bases; junction bases outside the gene matches: 10. CDR1 and CDR2 from the germline V gene are MDHEN and SYDVKM. The CDR3 is 15 amino acids.

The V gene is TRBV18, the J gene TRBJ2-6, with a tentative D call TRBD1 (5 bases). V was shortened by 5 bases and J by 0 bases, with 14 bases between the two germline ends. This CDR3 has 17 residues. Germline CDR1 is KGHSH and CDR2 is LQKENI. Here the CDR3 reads CASSGQGSLSGANVLTF. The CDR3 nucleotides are TGTGCCAGCTCAGGTCAGGGTAGTCTCTCTGGGGCCAACGTCCTGACTTTC.

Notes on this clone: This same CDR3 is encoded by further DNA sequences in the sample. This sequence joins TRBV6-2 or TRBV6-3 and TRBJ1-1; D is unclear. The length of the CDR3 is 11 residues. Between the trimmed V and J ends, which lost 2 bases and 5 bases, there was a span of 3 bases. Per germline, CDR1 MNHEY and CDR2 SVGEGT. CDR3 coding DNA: TGTGCCAGCAGTTACGAGACTGAAGCTTTCTTT. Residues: CASSYETEAFF.

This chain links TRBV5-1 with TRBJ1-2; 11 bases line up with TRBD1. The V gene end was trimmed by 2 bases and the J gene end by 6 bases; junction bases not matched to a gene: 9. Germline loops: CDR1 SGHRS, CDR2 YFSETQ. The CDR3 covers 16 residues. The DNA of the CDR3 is TGCGCCAGCAGCTTCGGACAGGGGGCCAAGTGGGATGGCTACACCTTC. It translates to CASSFGQGAKWDGYTF.

CDR3 in DNA: TGTGCCAGCAGCTTTTGGTCAGGATATTATAGCAATCAGCCCCAGCATTTT. Translation: CASSFWSGYYSNQPQHF. The gene calls are TRBV5-5 and TRBJ1-5; D remains ambiguous. Germline V CDR1 and CDR2: SGHKS, YYEKEE (reference sequence). Trimming took 2 bases from V and 0 from J, leaving 15 bases between them. This CDR3 comprises 17 residues.

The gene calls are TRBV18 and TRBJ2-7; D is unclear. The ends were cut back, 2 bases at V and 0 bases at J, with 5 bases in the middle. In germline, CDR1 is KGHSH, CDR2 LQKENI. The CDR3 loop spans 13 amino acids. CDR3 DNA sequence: TGTGCCAGCTCACCAGGAGACTCCTACGAGCAGTACTTC. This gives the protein CASSPGDSYEQYF.

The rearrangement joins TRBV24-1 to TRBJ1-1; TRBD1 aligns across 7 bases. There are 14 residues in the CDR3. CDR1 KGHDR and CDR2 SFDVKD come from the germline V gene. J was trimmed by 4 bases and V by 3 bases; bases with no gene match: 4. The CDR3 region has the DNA TGTGCCACCAGTGATGGGGCAGGGGGCACTGAAGCTTTCTTT. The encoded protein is CATSDGAGGTEAFF.